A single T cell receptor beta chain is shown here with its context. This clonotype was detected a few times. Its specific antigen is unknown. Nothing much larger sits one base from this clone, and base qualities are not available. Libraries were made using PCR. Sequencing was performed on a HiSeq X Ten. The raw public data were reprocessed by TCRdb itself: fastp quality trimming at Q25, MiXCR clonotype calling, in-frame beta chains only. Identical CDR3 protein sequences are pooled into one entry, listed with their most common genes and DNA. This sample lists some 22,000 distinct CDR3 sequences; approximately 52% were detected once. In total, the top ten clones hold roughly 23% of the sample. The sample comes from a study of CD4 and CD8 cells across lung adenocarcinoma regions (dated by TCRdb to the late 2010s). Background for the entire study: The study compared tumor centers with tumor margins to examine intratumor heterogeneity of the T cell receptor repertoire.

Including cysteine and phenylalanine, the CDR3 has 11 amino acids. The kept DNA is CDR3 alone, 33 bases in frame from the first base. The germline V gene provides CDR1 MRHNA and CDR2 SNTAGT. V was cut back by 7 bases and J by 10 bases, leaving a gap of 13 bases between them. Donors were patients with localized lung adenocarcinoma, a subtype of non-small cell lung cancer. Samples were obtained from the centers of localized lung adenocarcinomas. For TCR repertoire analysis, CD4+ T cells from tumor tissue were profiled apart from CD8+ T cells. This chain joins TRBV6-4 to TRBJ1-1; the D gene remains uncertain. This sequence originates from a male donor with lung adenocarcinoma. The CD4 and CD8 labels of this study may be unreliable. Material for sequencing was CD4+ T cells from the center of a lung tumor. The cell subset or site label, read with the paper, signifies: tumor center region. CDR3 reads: CASTHNLLAFF. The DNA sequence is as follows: TGTGCCAGCACCCACAATCTATTAGCTTTCTTT.